The rows below give T cell receptor beta chains drawn from one sample of a study of T cells in Graves' hyperthyroidism and ophthalmopathy. TCRdb analysed the multiplex PCR reads with MiXCR anew, one entry per CDR3 protein. The sample carries 600,000 to 850,000 distinct CDR3 sequences, roughly a sixth recorded once. Sequenced input: blood. All receptors derive from a woman in her forties or fifties with Graves' hyperthyroidism that later progressed to Graves' ophthalmopathy. Each CDR3 is given with its conserved first and last residue. D genes are given only for firm matches. Part of the rows lack a size; the others show once, few, many or a class for expanded clones.

clone size | J gene | D gene | V gene | CDR3 protein | CDR3 DNA
few | TRBJ2-3 | TRBD2 | TRBV5-1 | CASSRSGGASRTDTQYF | TGCGCCAGCAGCCGCAGCGGGGGGGCCTCCCGCACAGATACGCAGTATTTT
- | TRBJ2-1 | TRBD1 | TRBV6-2/TRBV6-3 | CASSSSTPGQGEYNEQFF | TGTGCCAGCAGTTCTTCCACCCCGGGACAGGGGGAATACAATGAGCAGTTCTTC
- | TRBJ1-2 | - | TRBV7-9 | CASSLVRGPDYGYTF | TGTGCCAGCAGCTTAGTGCGGGGGCCCGACTATGGCTACACCTTC
few | TRBJ1-6 | - | TRBV5-6 | CASSPRQSHNSPLHF | TGTGCCAGCAGTCCGAGACAGTCCCATAATTCACCCCTCCACTTT
- | TRBJ2-6 | TRBD1 | TRBV14 | CASSQTGGSGANVLTF | TGTGCCAGCAGCCAGACAGGGGGCTCTGGGGCCAACGTCCTGACTTTC
many | TRBJ1-4 | - | TRBV18 | CASSLYRSGETNEKLFF | TGTGCCAGCTCACTGTACCGCTCAGGGGAAACTAATGAAAAACTGTTTTTT
- | TRBJ2-2 | - | TRBV6-2/TRBV6-3 | CASRGSGNTGELFF | TGTGCCAGCAGGGGTTCCGGGAACACCGGGGAGCTGTTTTTT
many | TRBJ1-5 | TRBD1 | TRBV6-1 | CASSTPPGQGGYQPQHF | TGTGCCAGCAGCACCCCCCCGGGACAGGGTGGTTATCAGCCCCAGCATTTT
- | TRBJ2-3 | - | TRBV29-1 | CSVGTDTDTQYF | TGCAGCGTTGGGACAGACACAGATACGCAGTATTTT
- | TRBJ2-5 | TRBD2 | TRBV5-1 | CASSSALAGETQYF | TGCGCCAGCAGCTCCGCACTAGCGGGGGAAACCCAGTACTTC
many | TRBJ2-5 | TRBD2 | TRBV7-9 | CASSRESSGGETQYF | TGTGCCAGCAGCCGCGAGTCCAGCGGGGGGGAGACCCAGTACTTC
many | TRBJ1-1 | TRBD1 | TRBV12-3/TRBV12-4 | CASSLTGVAGAFF | TGTGCCAGCAGTTTAACAGGGGTGGCGGGAGCTTTCTTT
many | TRBJ2-7 | TRBD1 | TRBV24-1 | CATSDVQGYEQYF | TGTGCCACCAGTGACGTACAGGGGTACGAGCAGTACTTC
- | TRBJ2-2 | - | TRBV6-5 | CASSYSDGGELFF | TGTGCCAGCAGTTACTCGGACGGCGGGGAGCTGTTTTTT
many | TRBJ1-2 | - | TRBV3-1 | CASSRPGTYGYTF | TGTGCCAGCAGCCGGCCTGGGACCTATGGCTACACCTTC
many | TRBJ1-6 | TRBD1 | TRBV12-3/TRBV12-4 | CASSSRDRRMSSYNSPLHF | TGTGCCAGCAGTTCCCGGGACAGGCGCATGAGCTCCTATAATTCACCCCTCCACTTT
- | TRBJ2-3 | TRBD2 | TRBV9 | CASSQLAGGDGDTQYF | TGTGCCAGCAGCCAACTAGCGGGAGGAGATGGGGATACGCAGTATTTT
many | TRBJ2-7 | TRBD1 | TRBV7-9 | CASSSSRGQGRMYEQYF | TGTGCCAGCAGCTCAAGCCGGGGACAGGGAAGGATGTACGAGCAGTACTTC
many | TRBJ2-5 | - | TRBV7-8 | CASSLIRTAFGETQYF | TGTGCCAGCAGCTTAATTAGGACAGCCTTCGGAGAGACCCAGTACTTC
- | TRBJ1-2 | TRBD1 | TRBV13 | CASSQILQGAWGYTF | TGTGCCAGCAGCCAAATTTTACAGGGGGCTTGGGGCTACACCTTC
few | TRBJ2-3 | TRBD1 | TRBV19 | CASSPDREDTQYF | TGTGCCAGTAGCCCGGACAGGGAAGATACGCAGTATTTT
few | TRBJ2-3 | - | TRBV7-6 | CASSLVLAGSAQQDTQYF | TGTGCCAGCAGCTTAGTATTGGCCGGCAGCGCCCAGCAGGATACGCAGTATTTT
few | TRBJ1-1 | - | TRBV5-8 | CASSLWEAFF | TGTGCCAGCAGCTTGTGGGAAGCTTTCTTT
few | TRBJ2-5 | - | TRBV15 | CATSRDRDTQETQYF | TGTGCCACCAGCAGAGATCGCGACACCCAAGAGACCCAGTACTTC
many | TRBJ1-6 | TRBD1 | TRBV20-1 | CSASRQGQVNSPLHF | TGCAGTGCTTCTCGACAGGGGCAAGTAAATTCACCCCTCCACTTT
many | TRBJ2-2 | - | TRBV30 | CAWTSQGDTGELFF | TGTGCCTGGACCTCTCAGGGAGACACCGGGGAGCTGTTTTTT
- | TRBJ2-1 | - | TRBV12-3/TRBV12-4 | CASTSTGPNEQFF | TGTGCCAGCACCTCTACAGGGCCCAATGAGCAGTTCTTC
few | TRBJ2-2 | TRBD1 | TRBV6-5 | CASSSGQGPNTGELFF | TGTGCCAGCAGTTCCGGACAGGGGCCGAACACCGGGGAGCTGTTTTTT
many | TRBJ1-1 | - | TRBV5-1 | CASSLEQDLNTEAFF | TGCGCCAGCAGCTTAGAGCAGGACTTGAACACTGAAGCTTTCTTT
- | TRBJ1-5 | - | TRBV6-1 | CASSSKTGLGNQPQHF | TGTGCCAGCAGTTCGAAGACAGGACTTGGCAATCAGCCCCAGCATTTT
- | TRBJ2-5 | - | TRBV7-9 | CASSLGVSPYQETQYF | TGTGCCAGCAGCTTAGGCGTTTCTCCGTACCAAGAGACCCAGTACTTC
- | TRBJ2-7 | - | TRBV4-2 | CASSQVLLDEQYF | TGTGCCAGCAGCCAAGTTCTGCTAGACGAGCAGTACTTC
many | TRBJ2-5 | TRBD2 | TRBV15 | CATSPLSGGGGETQYF | TGTGCCACCAGCCCACTAAGCGGGGGCGGGGGGGAGACCCAGTACTTC
- | TRBJ2-1 | - | TRBV6-1 | CASSGWEGESYNEQFF | TGTGCCAGCAGTGGGTGGGAGGGGGAGTCCTACAATGAGCAGTTCTTC
- | TRBJ2-2 | - | TRBV4-1 | CASSQERGANTGELFF | TGCGCCAGCAGCCAAGAGAGGGGGGCGAACACCGGGGAGCTGTTTTTT
few | TRBJ2-5 | - | TRBV19 | CASSEGQFLYQETQYF | TGTGCCAGTAGTGAAGGACAGTTTCTTTACCAAGAGACCCAGTACTTC
few | TRBJ1-2 | TRBD1 | TRBV19 | CALRAGTGIENGYTF | TGTGCCCTTAGAGCCGGGACAGGGATAGAAAATGGCTACACCTTC
few | TRBJ1-4 | - | TRBV7-6 | CASSFRGEKLFF | TGTGCCAGCAGCTTCCGGGGGGAAAAACTGTTTTTT
- | TRBJ1-1 | TRBD1 | TRBV7-9 | CASSVTGEDTEAFF | TGTGCCAGCAGCGTTACAGGGGAAGACACTGAAGCTTTCTTT
many | TRBJ1-5 | - | TRBV7-6 | CASSLNRPSPQHF | TGTGCCAGCAGCTTAAATCGGCCGTCGCCCCAGCATTTT
- | TRBJ2-1 | TRBD2 | TRBV20-1 | CSARETSGGFGEQFF | TGCAGTGCTAGAGAGACGAGCGGGGGTTTTGGTGAGCAGTTCTTC
many | TRBJ2-1 | TRBD2 | TRBV5-1 | CASSLAGGLYNEQFF | TGCGCCAGCAGCTTAGCGGGGGGCCTTTACAATGAGCAGTTCTTC
- | TRBJ1-1 | TRBD1 | TRBV13 | CASSGRTGGDTEAFF | TGTGCCAGCAGCGGACGGACAGGGGGCGACACTGAAGCTTTCTTT
- | TRBJ2-7 | - | TRBV10-2 | CASSAGTAYEQYF | TGTGCCAGCAGCGCCGGGACGGCCTACGAGCAGTACTTC
few | TRBJ2-7 | TRBD1 | TRBV13 | CASSLPGQGLDEQYF | TGTGCCAGCAGCTTACCGGGACAGGGCTTGGACGAGCAGTACTTC